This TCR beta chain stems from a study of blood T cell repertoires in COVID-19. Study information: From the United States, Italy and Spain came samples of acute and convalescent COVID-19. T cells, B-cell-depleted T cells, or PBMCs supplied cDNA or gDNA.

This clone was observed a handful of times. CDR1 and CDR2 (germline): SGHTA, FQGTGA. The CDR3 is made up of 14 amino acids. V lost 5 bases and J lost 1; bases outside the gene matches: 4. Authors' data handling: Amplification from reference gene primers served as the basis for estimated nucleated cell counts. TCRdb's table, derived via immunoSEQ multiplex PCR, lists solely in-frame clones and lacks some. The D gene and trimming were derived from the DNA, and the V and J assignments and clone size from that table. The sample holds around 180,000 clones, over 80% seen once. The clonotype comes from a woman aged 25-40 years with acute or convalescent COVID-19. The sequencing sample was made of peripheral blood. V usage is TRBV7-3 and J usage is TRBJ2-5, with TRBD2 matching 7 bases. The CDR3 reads CASSPAGPQETQYF. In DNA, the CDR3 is TGTGCCAGCAGCCCAGCGGGGCCCCAAGAGACCCAGTACTTC. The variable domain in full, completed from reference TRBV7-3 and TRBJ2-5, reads GAGVSQTPSNKVTEKGKYVELRCDPISGHTALYWYRQSLGQGPEFLIYFQGTGAADDSGLPNDRFFAVRPEGSVSTLKIQRTERGDSAVYLCASSPAGPQETQYFGPGTRLLVL.